One sample yielded the 11 T cell receptor beta chains listed below, sequenced in a study of blood T cell repertoires in COVID-19. The repertoire was sequenced with immunoSEQ multiplex PCR; TCRdb's copy has only in-frame clones and lacks some. The table has roughly 140,000 clones, about 79% seen once. Source material: peripheral blood. The receptor set was obtained from a woman between 50 and 59 years old with acute or convalescent COVID-19.

This clone turned up a few times. The chain combines TRBV7-3 with TRBJ1-1; 9 nucleotides align to TRBD1. This CDR3 has 13 residues. V shed 5 bases and J 5 bases; nucleotides not matched to a gene: 3. CDR1 is SGHTA, CDR2 FQGTGA, per germline. CDR3 residues: CASSLGQGTEAFF. CDR3 in DNA: TGTGCCAGCAGCCTAGGACAGGGGACTGAAGCTTTCTTT.

The rearrangement uses TRBV5-4 and TRBJ2-7, with 7 bases aligning to TRBD1. The trim removed 4 bases at V and 3 bases at J, leaving 10 bases unmatched. In germline, CDR1 is SGHNT, CDR2 YYREEE (reference sequence). There are 15 residues in the CDR3. The CDR3 coding sequence is TGTGCCAGCAGCCCAGGGGGTGGCTTTTACTACGAGCAGTACTTC. Its translation: CASSPGGGFYYEQYF. The full variable domain, its missing parts supplied by reference TRBV5-4 and TRBJ2-7, is ETGVTQSPTHLIKTRGQQVTLRCSSQSGHNTVSWYQQALGQGPQFIFQYYREEENGRGNFPPRFSGLQFPNYSSELNVNALELDDSALYLCASSPGGGFYYEQYFGPGTRLTVT.

The DNA for the CDR3 is TGTGCCAGCAGCCGGGGGACAGGGGCGTCCAATCAGCCCCAGCATTTT. The encoded protein is CASSRGTGASNQPQHF. V gene TRBV5-6 combines with J gene TRBJ1-5, with 10 bases that match TRBD1. V lost 4 bases to trimming and J lost 3 bases; unmatched junction nucleotides: 7. CDR1 and CDR2 from the germline V gene are SGHDT and YYEEEE. CDR3 size: 16 residues.

The chain uses TRBV7-2 and TRBJ2-1; 10 nucleotides match TRBD2. V shed 5 bases and J 12 bases; nucleotides not matched to a gene: 16. CDR1 is SGHTA and CDR2 is FQGNSA in the germline V gene. CDR3 length: 16 residues. CDR3 residues: CASSPEGWLAGVGQFF. CDR3 coding DNA: TGTGCCAGCAGCCCCGAGGGGTGGCTAGCGGGAGTAGGGCAGTTCTTC.

CDR3 DNA: TGCGCCAGCAGCCCGGACGGCGGACAACACTCACCCCTCCACTTT. Its protein is CASSPDGGQHSPLHF. J is TRBJ1-6 and V is TRBV5-1; a possible D gene is TRBD1 (5 bases). The CDR3 sequence is 15 residues long. Germline CDR1 reads SGHRS; CDR2 reads YFSETQ. V dropped 4 bases and J dropped 10 bases, with 18 bases sitting between them.

This clone was seen more than once but under ten times. The V gene is TRBV19, the J gene TRBJ1-5, with a possible D match to TRBD1 (5 bases). Trimming took off 4 bases at V and 4 bases at J, with 23 bases between the two ends. Looked up from germline, CDR1 is LNHDA and CDR2 is SQIVND (reference sequence). CDR3 length equals 18 residues. The CDR3 loop is CASSKSLQGGFINQPQHF. The CDR3 coding sequence is TGTGCCAGTAGTAAATCCCTGCAGGGAGGGTTTATTAATCAGCCCCAGCATTTT.

The chain uses TRBV7-9 and TRBJ2-5, with 12 bases identical to TRBD2. V lost 5 bases and J lost 4; bases outside the gene matches: 2. Looked up from germline, CDR1 is SEHNR and CDR2 is FQNEAQ (reference sequence). The CDR3 consists of 14 residues. This chain's CDR3 is CASSPGLAGETQYF. The CDR3 DNA reads as TGTGCCAGCAGCCCGGGACTAGCGGGAGAGACCCAGTACTTC.

The chain carries TRBV10-3 and TRBJ1-4; D possibly corresponds to TRBD1 (5 bases). Trimming cost V 6 bases and J 6 bases, with 11 bases left between them. The CDR3 has 13 amino acids. Germline CDR1 reads ENHRY; CDR2 reads SYGVKD. The CDR3 DNA follows: TGTGCCATCAGCGGGGGAGGGGATGAAAAACTGTTTTTT. Its protein product is CAISGGGDEKLFF.

This clone has a handful of counts. The gene calls are TRBV29-1 and TRBJ2-5; 7 bases match TRBD2. This CDR3 has 14 amino acids. The V and J ends lost 4 bases and 5 bases, in that order; junction bases with no gene match: 10. Germline V gene lookup returns CDR1 SQVTM and CDR2 ANQGSEA. CDR3: CSVGKGLGVETQYF. The DNA for the CDR3 is TGCAGCGTTGGTAAAGGACTAGGGGTCGAGACCCAGTACTTC.

The CDR3 sequence: CASSKAEQGTCPYYEQYF. The CDR3 DNA reads TGTGCCAGCAGCAAAGCAGAACAGGGGACTTGCCCCTACTACGAGCAGTACTTC. The genes are TRBV21-1 and TRBJ2-7; the table's TRBD1 call for D was not verified on the DNA. TRBV21-1 is given as a pseudogene. This CDR3 is built from 18 residues.

This clone was detected only once. The rearrangement links TRBV5-6 to TRBJ1-2; the D is unclear. Between the trimmed V and J ends, which lost 1 base and 7 bases, there was a span of 14 bases. Germline values: CDR1 SGHDT, CDR2 YYEEEE. The CDR3 contains 14 residues. In DNA, the CDR3 is TGTGCCAGCAGCTTGCAACAGCGGACGGGTGGCTACACCTTC. Translating it yields CASSLQQRTGGYTF.